Below, 10 T cell receptor beta chains from the same sample are listed, as sequenced in a study of Ad26.COV2.S vaccination and SARS-CoV-2 variants. As to treatment: around 19 received Ad26.COV2.S at low or high dose, single or two shots; five or six received placebo; per-sample allocation not given. Sample collection was performed on day 63 after the first vaccine or placebo injection. Clones were read by immunoSEQ multiplex PCR, and TCRdb kept only the in-frame ones, dropping some. The sample records 350,000 to 550,000 clones, 75% to 90% being singletons. The sample consisted of peripheral blood, taken in a trial of Ad26.COV2.S vaccine versus placebo. The receptors come from a person between 18 and 65 years old who received the Ad26.COV2.S COVID-19 vaccine or a placebo.

The rearrangement joins TRBV6-2 or TRBV6-3 to TRBJ1-2; no definite D call. CDR3 length: 12 amino acids. V lost 0 bases, J lost 5 bases, and 4 bases lay in between. Germline V CDR1 and CDR2: MNHEY, SVGEGT. The CDR3 DNA follows: TGTGCCAGCAGTTACTCGATATATGGCTACACCTTC. It yields the protein CASSYSIYGYTF.

The chain combines TRBV11-3 with TRBJ1-2, with 8 bases lining up with TRBD1. J gave up 4 bases and V 5 bases, and 6 bases lay outside the gene matches. Per the germline V gene, CDR1 is SGHNT and CDR2 is YENEEA. This CDR3 spans 14 amino acids. CDR3 bases: TGTGCCAGCAGCCCGGGACAGGCCGCCTATGGCTACACCTTC. This translates into CASSPGQAAYGYTF.

This chain connects TRBV6-5 to TRBJ1-1; D is unresolved. This CDR3 contains 12 residues. The germline CDR1 and CDR2 sequences are MNHEY and SVGAGI. Trimming took 2 bases from V and 11 from J, leaving 12 bases between them. As DNA, the CDR3 is TGTGCCAGCAGTTACCCAGAGGGTTGGGCTTTCTTT. Protein sequence: CASSYPEGWAFF.

This sequence joins TRBV5-1 and TRBJ2-5, with D possibly TRBD1 on 6 matching bases. Per germline, CDR1 SGHRS and CDR2 YFSETQ. Trimming left V 7 bases short and J 1 base short, with 11 bases between. The CDR3 covers 13 residues. In DNA, the CDR3 is TGCGCCAGCGGCTCACAGGGCCAAGAGACCCAGTACTTC. This gives the protein CASGSQGQETQYF.

The chain carries TRBV28 and TRBJ1-6; no firm D call. This CDR3 is built from 13 residues. The germline V gene has CDR1 MDHEN and CDR2 SYDVKM. The V and J ends lost 7 bases and 8 bases respectively, with 12 bases between them. The CDR3 DNA reads TGTGCCAGCACCCCGGCTGGTGATTCACCCCTCCACTTT. It encodes CASTPAGDSPLHF.

The gene calls are TRBV18 and TRBJ2-1; 9 bases fit TRBD1. The V gene end was trimmed by 1 base and the J gene end by 1 base; junction bases not matched to a gene: 2. CDR3 length: 16 residues. Germline V lookup: CDR1 KGHSH, CDR2 LQKENI. CDR3 in DNA: TGTGCCAGCTCACCACAGGGACAGGGTTCCTACAATGAGCAGTTCTTC. This encodes CASSPQGQGSYNEQFF. Full variable domain (missing parts from reference TRBV18 and TRBJ2-1): NAGVMQNPRHLVRRRGQEARLRCSPMKGHSHVYWYRQLPEEGLKFMVYLQKENIIDESGMPKERFSAEFPKEGPSILRIQQVVRGDSAAYFCASSPQGQGSYNEQFFGPGTRLTVL.

V and J are TRBV18 and TRBJ2-5, with D unresolved. The CDR3 runs to 13 residues. Between the trimmed V and J ends, which lost 2 bases and 0 bases, there was a span of 4 bases. Looked up from germline, CDR1 is KGHSH and CDR2 is LQKENI. The CDR3 loop reads CASSPGNQETQYF. The CDR3, as DNA: TGTGCCAGCTCACCAGGGAACCAAGAGACCCAGTACTTC.

This clone occurred once. The chain employs TRBV4-2 and TRBJ2-1; D remains ambiguous. V was shortened by 1 base and J by 3 bases, with 13 bases between the two germline ends. Germline V gene lookup returns CDR1 LGHNA and CDR2 YNFKEQ. The CDR3 has 16 residues. The CDR3 is CASSQAVVYYYNEQFF. CDR3 nucleotide sequence: TGTGCCAGCAGCCAAGCCGTGGTATATTACTACAATGAGCAGTTCTTC.

The chain recombines TRBV4-2 with TRBJ2-2; D perhaps matches TRBD1 (6 bases). With 3 bases removed from V and 5 bases from J, the gap between germline ends came to 16 bases. The CDR3 has 16 amino acids. CDR1 and CDR2 from the germline V gene are LGHNA and YNFKEQ. CDR3 in DNA: TGTGCCAGCAGCCACCAACAGGGAACGGGGACCGGGGAGCTGTTTTTT. Amino acids: CASSHQQGTGTGELFF.

The chain recombines TRBV9 with TRBJ1-1; TRBD1 is a possible D gene (5 bases). V lost 2 bases to trimming and J lost 11 bases, with 19 bases between them. The CDR3 loop spans 14 amino acids. Germline V gives CDR1 SGDLS, CDR2 YYNGEE. CDR3 sequence reads: CASSVRGRGAPAFF. The CDR3 DNA sequence: TGTGCCAGCAGCGTCCGGGGAAGAGGGGCGCCGGCTTTCTTT.